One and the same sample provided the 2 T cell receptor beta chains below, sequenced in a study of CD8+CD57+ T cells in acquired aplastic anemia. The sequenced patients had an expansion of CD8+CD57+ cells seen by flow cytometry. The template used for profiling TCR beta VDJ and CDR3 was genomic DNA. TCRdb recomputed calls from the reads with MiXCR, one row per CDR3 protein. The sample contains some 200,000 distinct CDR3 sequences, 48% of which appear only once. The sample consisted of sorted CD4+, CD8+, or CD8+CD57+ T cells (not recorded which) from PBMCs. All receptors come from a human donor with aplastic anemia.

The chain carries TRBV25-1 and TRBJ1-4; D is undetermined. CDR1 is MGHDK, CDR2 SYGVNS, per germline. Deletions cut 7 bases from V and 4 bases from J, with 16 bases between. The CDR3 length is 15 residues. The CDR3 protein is CASTLVGLYNEKLFF. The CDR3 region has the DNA TGTGCCAGCACCCTGGTCGGACTGTATAATGAAAAACTGTTTTTT.

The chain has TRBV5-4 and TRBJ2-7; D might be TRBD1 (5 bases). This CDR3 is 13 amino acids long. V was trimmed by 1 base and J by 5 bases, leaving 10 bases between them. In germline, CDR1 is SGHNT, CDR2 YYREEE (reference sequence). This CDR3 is CASSLSPGNEQYF. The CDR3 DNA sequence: TGTGCCAGCAGCTTGTCTCCAGGGAACGAGCAGTACTTC.